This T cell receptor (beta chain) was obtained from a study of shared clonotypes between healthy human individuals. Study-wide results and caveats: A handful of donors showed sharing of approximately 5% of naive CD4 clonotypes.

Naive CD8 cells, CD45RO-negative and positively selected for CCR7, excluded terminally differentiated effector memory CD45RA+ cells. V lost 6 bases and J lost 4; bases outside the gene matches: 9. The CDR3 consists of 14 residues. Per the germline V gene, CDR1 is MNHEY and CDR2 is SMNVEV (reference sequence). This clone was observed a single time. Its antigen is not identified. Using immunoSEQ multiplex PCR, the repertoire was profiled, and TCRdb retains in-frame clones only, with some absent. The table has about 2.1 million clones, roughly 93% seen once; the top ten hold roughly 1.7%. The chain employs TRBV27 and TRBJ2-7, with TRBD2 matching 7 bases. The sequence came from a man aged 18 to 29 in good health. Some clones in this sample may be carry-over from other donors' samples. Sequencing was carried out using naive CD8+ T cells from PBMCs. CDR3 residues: CASRAAGVLYEQYF. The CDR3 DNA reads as TGTGCCAGCAGGGCGGCGGGAGTTCTTTACGAGCAGTACTTC.